This passage covers 19 T cell receptor beta chains from one sample sequenced in a study of CD8+CD57+ T cells in acquired aplastic anemia. Genomic DNA was employed as the template in profiling TCR beta VDJ and CDR3. TCRdb used MiXCR to reprocess the reads, holding one entry per CDR3 protein. The table has about 160,000 distinct CDR3 sequences, around half seen once. Flow cytometry had shown expanded CD8+CD57+ cells in the patients chosen for sequencing. Specimen: sorted CD4+, CD8+, or CD8+CD57+ T cells (not recorded which) from PBMCs. The receptors derive from a human donor with aplastic anemia.

This clonotype was counted at least ten times. The genes are TRBV19 and TRBJ2-2; D is ambiguous. The CDR3 spans 13 residues. CDR1 and CDR2 (germline): LNHDA, SQIVND (reference sequence). V was clipped by 1 base and J by 4 bases, with 4 bases between them. CDR3 coding DNA: TGTGCCAGTAGTATAGGGTCCACCGGGGAGCTGTTTTTT. Translation gives CASSIGSTGELFF.

The chain joins TRBV6-1 to TRBJ2-1; D not resolved. The V end lost 6 bases, the J end lost 0 bases, and 12 bases lay between the germline ends. Per germline, CDR1 MNHNS and CDR2 SASEGT. The CDR3 loop spans 15 amino acids. The CDR3 reads CASRKYESSYNEQFF. The CDR3 DNA follows: TGTGCCAGCAGGAAATACGAGAGCTCCTACAATGAGCAGTTCTTC.

This clonotype was found a few times. This chain uses TRBV11-3 with TRBJ2-3, with 8 bases lining up with TRBD1. Per germline, CDR1 SGHNT and CDR2 YENEEA. With 1 base clipped from V and 3 bases from J, the junction kept 9 bases outside the gene matches. The CDR3 has 17 residues. The CDR3 DNA sequence: TGTGCCAGCAGCTTAGCCCCGGGACAGGCAATGACAGATACGCAGTATTTT. Amino acid sequence: CASSLAPGQAMTDTQYF.

A word on this clonotype: This may be a read error, as it is one base from a much larger clone. The chain combines TRBV10-3 with TRBJ2-7; D may be TRBD1 (5 bases). Germline CDR1 reads ENHRY; CDR2 reads SYGVKD. The CDR3 is 15 amino acids. The CDR3 sequence is CASSESGHSPYEQHF. Here the CDR3 DNA reads TGTGCCAGCAGTGAATCCGGACATTCACCCTACGAGCAGCACTTC.

The CDR3 is CASSLRRAVEQFF. The CDR3 DNA sequence: TGTGCCAGCAGCTTAAGAAGGGCGGTCGAGCAGTTCTTC. This rearrangement joins TRBV7-6 to TRBJ2-1; D unclear. The CDR3 sequence is 13 residues long. The germline V and J ends were trimmed by 2 bases and 10 bases, with 12 bases remaining between them. Per germline, CDR1 SGHVS and CDR2 FNYEAQ.

Turning to this clonotype: With a much larger clone just one base away, this may be a read error. V usage is TRBV14 and J usage is TRBJ2-1, with 10 bases aligning to TRBD2. The CDR3 has 19 residues. The ends lost 4 bases at V and 8 bases at J; junction bases unmatched: 20. Germline lookup yields CDR1 SGHDN and CDR2 FVKESK. The DNA for the CDR3 is TGTGCCAGCAGCCCCCCATACCTAGCGGGAGAAGAAGATAAGGATGAGCAGTTCTTC. Protein sequence: CASSPPYLAGEEDKDEQFF.

This clonotype occurred many times. The rearrangement uses TRBV20-1 and TRBJ1-3; the D gene is possibly TRBD1 (6 bases). Per the germline V gene, CDR1 is DFQATT and CDR2 is SNEGSKA (reference sequence). The CDR3 has 17 amino acids. Trimming pared 6 bases from V and 2 bases from J, leaving 23 bases between. CDR3 loop: CSATSQGTLLAGNTIYF. CDR3 in DNA: TGCAGTGCCACAAGCCAGGGGACCCTCTTGGCTGGAAACACCATATATTTT.

In this sample, this clonotype turned up once. This sequence joins TRBV4-1 and TRBJ2-3; D not certain. The germline gives CDR1 MGHRA, CDR2 YSYEKL. This CDR3 region has 13 residues. V lost 0 bases, J lost 11 bases, and 12 bases lay in between. The CDR3 bases are TGCGCCAGCAGCCAAGATCAGAGTTGGATGCAGTATTTT. Amino acids: CASSQDQSWMQYF.

The table lists this clonotype with many counts. V is TRBV19 and J is TRBJ2-7, with D uncertain. This CDR3 has 15 amino acids. Between the trimmed V and J ends, which lost 6 bases and 4 bases, there was a span of 19 bases. The germline V gene has CDR1 LNHDA and CDR2 SQIVND (reference sequence). Written as DNA, the CDR3 is TGTGCCAGTAGGACTGTGGTTTACGGTGTTTACGAGCAGTACTTC. Its translation: CASRTVVYGVYEQYF. Complete variable domain (other parts from reference TRBV19 and TRBJ2-7): DGGITQSPKYLFRKEGQNVTLSCEQNLNHDAMYWYRQDPGQGLRLIYYSQIVNDFQKGDIAEGYSVSREKKESFPLTVTSAQKNPTAFYLCASRTVVYGVYEQYFGPGTRLTVT.

This clonotype was recorded many times. This chain uses TRBV6-6 with TRBJ2-5; tentative D call: TRBD2 (6 bases). The CDR3 is made up of 13 amino acids. Germline-derived CDR1 and CDR2 are MNHNY and SVGAGI (reference sequence). With 5 bases removed from V and 0 bases from J, the gap between germline ends came to 7 bases. CDR3 amino acids: CASSRGYQETQYF. CDR3 sequence (DNA): TGTGCCAGCAGTCGGGGGTACCAAGAGACCCAGTACTTC.

CDR3 amino acids: CASTELAGESETQYF. Written as DNA, the CDR3 is TGTGCCAGTACCGAGCTAGCGGGAGAAAGCGAGACCCAGTACTTC. The rearrangement links TRBV19 to TRBJ2-5, with 10 nucleotides matching TRBD2. CDR1 LNHDA and CDR2 SQIVND come from the germline V gene (reference sequence). CDR3 size: 15 residues. With V trimmed by 7 bases and J by 5 bases, 10 bases remained unmatched.

The chain uses TRBV29-1 and TRBJ2-1; 13 positions match TRBD2. The CDR3 sequence is 15 residues long. The germline CDR1 and CDR2 sequences are SQVTM and ANQGSEA. The V and J ends lost 1 base and 6 bases, in that order; junction bases with no gene match: 3. The CDR3 region is CSVEGRTSGGNEQFF. CDR3 DNA: TGCAGCGTTGAAGGTCGGACTAGCGGGGGCAATGAGCAGTTCTTC.

Regarding this clonotype: With a much larger clone just one base away, this may be a read error. The CDR3 does not close with the conserved phenylalanine or tryptophan, likely indicating a read error. The V and J genes are TRBV9 and TRBJ1-2, with D possibly matching TRBD1 (5 bases). Germline V gives CDR1 SGDLS, CDR2 YYNGEE. This CDR3 spans 15 amino acids. V was shortened by 2 bases and J by 4 bases, with 15 bases between the two germline ends. The CDR3 nucleotides read TGTGCCAGCAGCGTTGGGGCGACCCCGGGCTATGGCTACACCCTC. Translated, it gives CASSVGATPGYGYTL.

The chain uses TRBV10-2 and TRBJ2-7; D gene unclear. The CDR3 extends over 16 amino acids. V lost 2 bases, J lost 3 bases, and 17 bases lay in between. Germline V lookup: CDR1 WSHSY, CDR2 SAAADI. CDR3 coding DNA: TGCGCCAGCAGTGAGAGAGTTGTTTCCCCCCGCTACGAGCAGTACTTC. This translates into CASSERVVSPRYEQYF.

The genes are TRBV2 and TRBJ2-2, with D unresolved. There are 15 residues in the CDR3. The ends were cut back, 4 bases at V and 7 bases at J, with 16 bases in the middle. The V gene's germline CDR1 is SNHLY and CDR2 FYNNEI. This CDR3 reads CASSVYGGVGGELFF. The CDR3, as DNA: TGTGCCAGCAGTGTTTATGGCGGAGTAGGCGGGGAGCTGTTTTTT.

This chain uses TRBV29-1 with TRBJ2-4, with unresolved D. CDR1 is SQVTM, CDR2 ANQGSEA, per germline. Trimming cost V 3 bases and J 13 bases, with 31 bases left between them. The CDR3 runs 17 residues. As DNA, the CDR3 is TGCAGCGTTGATGTGATTAGCCCCATCCCACCCACAGATACGCAGTACTTC. Protein sequence: CSVDVISPIPPTDTQYF.

This rearrangement joins TRBV4-1 to TRBJ2-1, with D perhaps matching TRBD2 (6 bases). V lost 0 bases, J lost 11 bases, and 17 bases lay in between. The germline V gene has CDR1 MGHRA and CDR2 YSYEKL. The CDR3 is 15 amino acids. CDR3 amino acids: CASSQDGRSNNKQFF. In DNA, the CDR3 is TGCGCCAGCAGCCAAGATGGGAGGTCGAATAATAAGCAGTTCTTC.

This clonotype was counted between two and nine times. The chain uses TRBV7-4 and TRBJ2-3, with D perhaps TRBD2 (6 bases). This CDR3 spans 14 amino acids. Germline V lookup: CDR1 SGHVT, CDR2 SQSDAQ. Trimming took 5 bases from V and 5 from J, leaving 14 bases between them. In DNA, the CDR3 is TGTGCCAGCAGCCCTCAGGAGGGCATAGATACGCAGTATTTT. Residues: CASSPQEGIDTQYF.

The chain carries TRBV7-2 and TRBJ2-7; 7 bases match TRBD2. The germline V gene has CDR1 SGHTA and CDR2 FQGNSA. V dropped 1 base and J dropped 2; count of bases not matched to a gene: 5. The CDR3 has 15 amino acids. CDR3 coding DNA: TGTGCCAGCAGCTTAGGGTTGGGGGGGGCCTACGAGCAGTACTTC. Its protein is CASSLGLGGAYEQYF.